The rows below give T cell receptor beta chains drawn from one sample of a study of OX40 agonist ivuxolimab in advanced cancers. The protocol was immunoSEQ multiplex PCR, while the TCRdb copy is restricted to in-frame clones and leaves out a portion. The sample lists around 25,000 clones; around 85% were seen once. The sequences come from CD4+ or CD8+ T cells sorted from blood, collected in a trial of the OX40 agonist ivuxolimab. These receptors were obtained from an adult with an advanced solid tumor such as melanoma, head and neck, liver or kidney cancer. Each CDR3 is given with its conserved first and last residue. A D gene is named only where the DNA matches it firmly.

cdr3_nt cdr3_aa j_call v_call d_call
TGTGCCAGTAGTACGTCTAGCGGGTTTCCCGGTGAGCAGTTCTTC CASSTSSGFPGEQFF TRBJ2-1 TRBV19 TRBD2
TGCGCCAGCAGCTTGGTAGGGGGCAGGGATACGCAGTATTTT CASSLVGGRDTQYF TRBJ2-3 TRBV5-1 TRBD1
TGTGCCAGTAGTGGAACCAGACTAGCGGGGGGGCGGGAGACCCAGTACTTC CASSGTRLAGGRETQYF TRBJ2-5 TRBV19 TRBD2
TGTGCCAGCAGCTTAGAGGGGGCGCGGAGTGAGCAGTTCTTC CASSLEGARSEQFF TRBJ2-1 TRBV7-2 TRBD1
TGCAGCGTTGAGGGGGGACTAGCGGGAGCAGATACGCAGTATTTT CSVEGGLAGADTQYF TRBJ2-3 TRBV29-1 TRBD2
TGCGCCAGCAGCCAAGAGGTGGGGCTAGAGACCCAGTACTTC CASSQEVGLETQYF TRBJ2-5 TRBV4-3 NA
TGTGCCAGCTCACCCCAGACAGGGGGCCTGAACACTGAAGCTTTCTTT CASSPQTGGLNTEAFF TRBJ1-1 TRBV18 TRBD1
TGCGCCAGCAGCTTCGAGGGTGCAGATACGCAGTATTTT CASSFEGADTQYF TRBJ2-3 TRBV5-1 NA
TGTGCCACCCAGCGGGGTCAGGGGCCCACCAAACCAAACACTGAAGCTTTCTTT CATQRGQGPTKPNTEAFF TRBJ1-1 TRBV2 NA
TGCGCCAGCAGCTTGGAGGGTTATGCTGGGGCCAACGTCCTGACTTTC CASSLEGYAGANVLTF TRBJ2-6 TRBV5-1 NA
TGTGCCAGCAGTGAAATGGGACAGGGGCGTTCACCCCTCCACTTT CASSEMGQGRSPLHF TRBJ1-6 TRBV6-1 TRBD1
TGTGCCAGCAGCGTAGCTCCGGGACCACGGGGCACTGAAGCTTTCTTT CASSVAPGPRGTEAFF TRBJ1-1 TRBV5-4 NA
TGTGCCAGTAAAGGTTTCGAGAGCAGGGACACTGAAGCTTTCTTT CASKGFESRDTEAFF TRBJ1-1 TRBV19 NA
TGTGCCAGTAGTACGGGACTAGCGCCTAGCTCTGGGGCCAACGTCCTGACTTTC CASSTGLAPSSGANVLTF TRBJ2-6 TRBV19 TRBD2